This T cell receptor (beta chain) comes out of a study of T cell repertoires in cytomegalovirus infection. In the study overall: Both recently identified HLA-C-restricted and well-studied HLA-B-restricted CMV epitopes were used in the study.

For this clonotype: As yet, its antigen is unknown.

Using its own MiXCR run on the reads, TCRdb lists one record per CDR3 protein. The data contain 45,000 to 50,000 distinct CDR3 sequences, approximately 20% of them singletons. The receptor comes from a human donor in good health (CMV status not recorded). Some clones in this sample may be carry-over from other donors' samples. Material: CD8+ T cells from cultured PBMCs, obtained from culture after CMV antigen stimulation.

CDR3 DNA: TGTGCCAGCGGCGAGGGGGCCGGGGAGCTGTTTTTT. This encodes CASGEGAGELFF. The gene calls are TRBV27 and TRBJ2-2; possibly TRBD1 for D (6 bases). Germline assignment: CDR1 MNHEY and CDR2 SMNVEV (reference sequence). Trimming took off 8 bases at V and 6 bases at J, with 10 bases between the two ends. The CDR3 extends over 12 amino acids.